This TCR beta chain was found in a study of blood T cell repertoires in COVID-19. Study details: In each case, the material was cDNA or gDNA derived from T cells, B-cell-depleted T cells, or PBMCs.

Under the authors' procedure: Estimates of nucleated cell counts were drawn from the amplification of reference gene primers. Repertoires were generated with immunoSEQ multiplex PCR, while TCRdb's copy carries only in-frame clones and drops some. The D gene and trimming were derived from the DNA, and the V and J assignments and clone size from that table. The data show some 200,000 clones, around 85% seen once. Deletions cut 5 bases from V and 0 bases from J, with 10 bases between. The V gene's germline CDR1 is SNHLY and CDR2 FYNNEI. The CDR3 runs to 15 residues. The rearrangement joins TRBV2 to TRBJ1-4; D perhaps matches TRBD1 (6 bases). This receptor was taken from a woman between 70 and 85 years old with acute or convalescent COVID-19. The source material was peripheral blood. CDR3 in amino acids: CASSNRESTNEKLFF. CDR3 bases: TGTGCCAGCAGTAACAGGGAATCAACTAATGAAAAACTGTTTTTT.